Detailed here is one TCR beta chain. The read is 3 residues too short to cover the CDR3 end, so that end is filled in from the germline J gene. These data originate in a study of T cells in women clearing cervical HPV infection. At the level of the study: Controls' single incident HPV16 infection cleared within 12 months without precancer. Case blood drawn at lesion detection; control blood after infection cleared.

Germline V gives CDR1 DFQATT, CDR2 SNEGSKA (reference sequence). The CDR3 is 14 amino acids. V lost 3 bases, J lost 7 bases, and 16 bases lay in between. The assay was immunoSEQ multiplex PCR, and TCRdb's table has in-frame clones only and misses some. Its table records around 13,000 clones. The chain couples TRBV20-1 to TRBJ1-5; D possibly corresponds to TRBD1 (5 bases). The source of this sequence is a woman between 18 and 75 years old with a cervical HPV16 infection that either progressed to CIN3+ or cleared (not recorded which). Sequencing was carried out using blood buffy coat. CDR3 DNA (partial): TGCAGTGCTAGTGGGCGGGGGATAGGGCAGCCC. Translation: CSASGRGIGQP. The full CDR3 protein reads CSASGRGIGQPQHF.